This T cell receptor (beta chain) is from a study of CD8+ T cells in alopecia areata. Across the study: Tofacitinib was taken orally by treated patients, and the dose was 5 to 10 mg twice daily. Severity scores in treated patients reflected the percentage of scalp affected.

RNA extraction was followed by reverse transcription into cDNA, which acted as the sequencing template. Clones were read by immunoSEQ multiplex PCR, and TCRdb kept only the in-frame ones, dropping some. The top ten clones hold roughly 25% of a sample with some 150,000 clones, 82% of them seen once. The CDR3 is 12 amino acids. V was clipped by 4 bases and J by 3 bases, with 10 bases between them. Germline CDR1 and CDR2: GTSNPN and SVGIG (reference sequence). Treatment of the sample: oral pan-JAK inhibitor, 5-10 mg twice daily. About this clone: The antigen is undetermined.

Study findings and constraints: Scalp clonality dropped significantly under tofacitinib, as did expanded CD8+ top-100 clones.

The material sequenced was CD8+ T cells sorted from blood, taken at week 4, from a patient treated with tofacitinib. The receptor was isolated from a human donor with alopecia areata. The V call is TRBV30, the J call TRBJ2-7, with D perhaps matching TRBD1 (6 bases). The CDR3 coding sequence is TGTGCCTGGACCCCGGACAGCTACGAGCAGTACTTC. As protein: CAWTPDSYEQYF.